What follows describes a single T cell receptor (beta chain). Time point indicated: baseline, week 1 (first vaccination visit). Specified treatment: pre-vaccination baseline after standard-of-care therapy. This entry belongs to a study of a mutant IDH1 vaccine in newly diagnosed glioma. This CDR3 has 16 residues. CDR1 is SNHLY, CDR2 FYNNEI, per germline. Trimming cost V 8 bases and J 5 bases; bases outside gene matches: 16. Method: immunoSEQ multiplex PCR; TCRdb's copy keeps in-frame clones and lacks some. The sample includes 30,000 to 40,000 clones, over 60% of them seen just once. This chain uses TRBV2 with TRBJ2-5; 8 positions agree with TRBD1. Material: peripheral blood mononuclear cells (PBMCs), obtained from a glioma patient treated with radiotherapy, temozolomide or both. The sequence was obtained from a man aged 45-60 years with glioma. Some clones in this sample may be carry-over from other donors' samples. CDR3 protein: CASGGGGRGRGETQYF. CDR3 in DNA: TGTGCCAGCGGGGGAGGTGGCAGGGGGCGCGGGGAGACCCAGTACTTC.